The 12 T cell receptor beta chains presented below share a single source sample, sequenced in a study of control samples from healthy donors and cancer patients. Profiling relied on immunoSEQ multiplex PCR, and the TCRdb table lists in-frame clones only, not all of them. The repertoire holds around 130,000 clones, 91% seen once, with roughly 8.8% in the top ten. Sequenced: blood. The receptors were gathered from a man between 18 and 35 years old in good health.

The gene calls are TRBV3-1 (or the pseudogene TRBV3-2) and TRBJ2-2, with D possibly TRBD2 on 6 matching bases. This CDR3 is built from 15 residues. Germline CDR1 and CDR2: LGHDT and YNNKEL (reference sequence). Trimming removed 7 bases at V and 5 bases at J, with 17 bases between. The DNA of the CDR3 is TGTGCCAGCAATGGGGGACTGGGAATTACCGGGGAGCTGTTTTTT. Its protein is CASNGGLGITGELFF.

The V call is TRBV3-1 (or the pseudogene TRBV3-2), the J call TRBJ2-2, with 7 nucleotides matching TRBD1. Germline loops: CDR1 LGHDT, CDR2 YNNKEL (reference sequence). The CDR3 consists of 16 residues. J was trimmed by 7 bases and V by 0 bases; bases with no gene match: 8. In DNA, the CDR3 is TGTGCCAGCAGCCAAGATCCGGGGACAGAGGGCGGGGAGCTGTTTTTT. It yields the protein CASSQDPGTEGGELFF.

The chain employs TRBV7-9 and TRBJ1-2; 9 bases are shared with TRBD1. Germline CDR1 is SEHNR and CDR2 is FQNEAQ (reference sequence). The V gene end was trimmed by 1 base and the J gene end by 7 bases; junction bases not matched to a gene: 4. This CDR3 region has 14 residues. Here the CDR3 DNA reads TGTGCCAGCAGCTTAGACAGGGGGCAAGGTGGCTACACCTTC. Its protein product is CASSLDRGQGGYTF.

The V gene is TRBV5-6, the J gene TRBJ1-2; D is possibly TRBD1 (5 bases). Germline-derived CDR1 and CDR2 are SGHDT and YYEEEE. V was shortened by 0 bases and J by 3 bases, with 9 bases between the two germline ends. CDR3 size: 14 residues. CDR3 DNA sequence: TGTGCCAGCAGCTTGGGTTTAGGGGACTATGGCTACACCTTC. Its translation is CASSLGLGDYGYTF. Together with reference TRBV5-6 and TRBJ1-2, the CDR3 gives the full variable domain: DAGVTQSPTHLIKTRGQQVTLRCSPKSGHDTVSWYQQALGQGPQFIFQYYEEEERQRGNFPDRFSGHQFPNYSSELNVNALLLGDSALYLCASSLGLGDYGYTFGSGTRLTVV.

This chain joins TRBV9 and TRBJ2-1; D not certain. The germline V gene has CDR1 SGDLS and CDR2 YYNGEE. V lost 0 bases, J lost 0 bases, and 13 bases lay in between. This CDR3 region has 17 residues. CDR3 in amino acids: CASSVARVPSSYNEQFF. The CDR3 coding sequence is TGTGCCAGCAGCGTAGCTCGGGTACCGAGCTCCTACAATGAGCAGTTCTTC.

This chain uses TRBV9 with TRBJ2-2, with D possibly TRBD1 on 7 matching bases. V gave up 6 bases and J gave up 4 bases, with 16 bases separating them. CDR1 SGDLS and CDR2 YYNGEE come from the germline V gene. The CDR3 loop spans 15 amino acids. The CDR3 DNA is TGTGCCAGCACCCCAGGGGGGTGGGCCACCGGGGAGCTGTTTTTT. The encoded protein is CASTPGGWATGELFF.

This CDR3 reads CASSSRVGQENIQYF. The CDR3 region has the DNA TGTGCCAGCAGCTCAAGGGTCGGACAGGAAAACATTCAGTACTTC. J is TRBJ2-4 and V is TRBV5-4; 7 bases are shared with TRBD1. This CDR3 region has 15 residues. J was trimmed by 5 bases and V by 3 bases; bases with no gene match: 8. Germline loops: CDR1 SGHNT, CDR2 YYREEE (reference sequence).

The rearrangement uses TRBV9 and TRBJ1-5, with 8 bases identical to TRBD1. The V gene end was trimmed by 4 bases and the J gene end by 2 bases; junction bases not matched to a gene: 5. Germline-derived CDR1 and CDR2 are SGDLS and YYNGEE. The CDR3 covers 15 residues. The CDR3 is CASSPDRAGNQPQHF. CDR3 DNA: TGTGCCAGCAGCCCGGACAGGGCCGGCAATCAGCCCCAGCATTTT.

The chain uses TRBV30 and TRBJ1-4, with D unclear. CDR3 length equals 14 residues. V was trimmed by 0 bases and J by 4 bases, leaving 9 bases between them. Germline-derived CDR1 and CDR2 are GTSNPN and SVGIG (reference sequence). The CDR3 protein is CAWSVLGRNEKLFF. Written as DNA, the CDR3 is TGTGCCTGGAGTGTACTTGGACGTAATGAAAAACTGTTTTTT.

The J gene is TRBJ1-1, the V gene TRBV5-1, with TRBD1 matching 10 bases. The V and J ends lost 0 bases and 3 bases, in that order; junction bases with no gene match: 11. Germline-derived CDR1 and CDR2 are SGHRS and YFSETQ. CDR3 length: 18 amino acids. The CDR3 DNA reads as TGCGCCAGCAGCTTGGTACGGGACAGGGGAGTCGAGGACACTGAAGCTTTCTTT. This gives the protein CASSLVRDRGVEDTEAFF.

The V and J genes are TRBV30 and TRBJ1-4; a possible D gene is TRBD1 (5 bases). The CDR3 is 14 residues long. Germline CDR1 GTSNPN, CDR2 SVGIG (reference sequence). Trimming removed 3 bases at V and 6 bases at J, with 14 bases between. As DNA, the CDR3 is TGTGCCTGGAGGATGGACATTCTTCATGAAAAACTGTTTTTT. Protein: CAWRMDILHEKLFF.

The chain joins TRBV5-5 to TRBJ1-3, with D tentatively TRBD1 (6 bases). V was pared by 5 bases and J by 4 bases, with 13 bases between. CDR3 length: 14 residues. Per germline, CDR1 SGHKS and CDR2 YYEKEE (reference sequence). As DNA, the CDR3 is TGTGCCAGCAGTCCGACAGGCGCAGGAAACACCATATATTTT. It codes for CASSPTGAGNTIYF.